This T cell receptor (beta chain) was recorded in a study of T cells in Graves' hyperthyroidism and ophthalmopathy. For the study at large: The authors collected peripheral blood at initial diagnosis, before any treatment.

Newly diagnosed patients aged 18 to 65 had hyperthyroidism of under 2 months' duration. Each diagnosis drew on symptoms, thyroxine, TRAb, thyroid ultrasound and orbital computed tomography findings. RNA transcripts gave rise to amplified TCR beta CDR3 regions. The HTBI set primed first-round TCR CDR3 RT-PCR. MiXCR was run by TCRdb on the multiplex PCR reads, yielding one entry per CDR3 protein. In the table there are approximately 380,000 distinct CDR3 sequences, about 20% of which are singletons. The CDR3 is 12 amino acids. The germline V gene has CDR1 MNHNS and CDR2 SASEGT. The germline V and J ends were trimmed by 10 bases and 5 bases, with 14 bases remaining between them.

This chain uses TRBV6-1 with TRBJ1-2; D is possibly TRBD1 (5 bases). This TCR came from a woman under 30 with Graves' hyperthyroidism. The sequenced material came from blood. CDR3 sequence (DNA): TGTGCCATCGGGGGAAAAGTTTATGGCTACACCTTC. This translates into CAIGGKVYGYTF.